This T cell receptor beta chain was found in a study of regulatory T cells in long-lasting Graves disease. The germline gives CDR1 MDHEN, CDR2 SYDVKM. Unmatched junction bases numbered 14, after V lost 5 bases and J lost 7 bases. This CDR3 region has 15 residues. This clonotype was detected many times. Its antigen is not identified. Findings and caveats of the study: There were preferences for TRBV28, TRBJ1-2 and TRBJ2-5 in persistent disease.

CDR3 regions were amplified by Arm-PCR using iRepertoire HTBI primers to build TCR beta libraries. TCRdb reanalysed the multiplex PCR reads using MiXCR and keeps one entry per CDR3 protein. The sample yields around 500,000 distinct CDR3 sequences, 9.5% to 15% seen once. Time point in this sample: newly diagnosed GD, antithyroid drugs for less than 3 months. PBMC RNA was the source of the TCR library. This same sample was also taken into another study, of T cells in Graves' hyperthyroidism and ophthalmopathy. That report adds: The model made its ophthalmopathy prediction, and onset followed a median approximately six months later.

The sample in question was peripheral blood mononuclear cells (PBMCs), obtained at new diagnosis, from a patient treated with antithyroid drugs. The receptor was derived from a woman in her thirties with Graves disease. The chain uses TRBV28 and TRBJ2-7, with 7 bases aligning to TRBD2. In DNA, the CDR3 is TGTGCCAGCAGTAGAGGTACCAGGCTCGGGGGGGAGCAGTACTTC. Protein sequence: CASSRGTRLGGEQYF.